The source of this TCR beta chain is a study of PD-L1 blockade in urothelial cancer. About the study: Atezolizumab, begun by patients in about 2014, was given at 1,200 mg intravenously every 3 weeks. The authors examined blood 3 weeks (second dose) and 6 weeks after treatment start. Patients had undergone 0 to 3 prior chemotherapy regimens.

The authors spiked synthetic TCR analog templates into each PCR. Method: immunoSEQ multiplex PCR; TCRdb's copy keeps in-frame clones and lacks some. The sample has just under 50,000 clones, roughly 80% seen once. Per germline, CDR1 MNHNS and CDR2 SASEGT. This CDR3 contains 17 residues. The V segment lost 4 bases and the J segment 2 bases; nucleotides outside the gene matches: 11. Time point meaning: pretreatment peripheral blood. The source was PBMCs, collected around atezolizumab (anti-PD-L1) treatment. The V gene is TRBV6-1, the J gene TRBJ1-5; 7 bases are shared with TRBD1. The receptor comes from a man between 65 and 80 years old with urothelial cancer. This CDR3 is CASSGRQGGFGNQPQHF. For the CDR3, the DNA is TGTGCCAGCAGTGGACGACAGGGAGGCTTTGGCAATCAGCCCCAGCATTTT.